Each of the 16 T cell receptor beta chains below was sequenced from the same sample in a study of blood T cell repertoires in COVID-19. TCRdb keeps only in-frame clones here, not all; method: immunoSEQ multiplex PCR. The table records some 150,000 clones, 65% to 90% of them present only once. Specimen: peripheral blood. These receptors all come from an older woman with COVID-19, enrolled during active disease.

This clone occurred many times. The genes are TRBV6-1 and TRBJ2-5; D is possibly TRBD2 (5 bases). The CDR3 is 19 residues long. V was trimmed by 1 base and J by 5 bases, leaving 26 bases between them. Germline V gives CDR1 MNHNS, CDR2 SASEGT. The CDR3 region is CASSEDPSSSRVTRETQYF. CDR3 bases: TGTGCCAGCAGTGAAGATCCGTCAAGCTCGCGGGTGACAAGGGAGACCCAGTACTTC.

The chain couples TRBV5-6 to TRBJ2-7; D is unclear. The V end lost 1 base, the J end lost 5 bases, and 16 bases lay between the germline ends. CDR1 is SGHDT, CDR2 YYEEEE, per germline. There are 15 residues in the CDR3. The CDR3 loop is CASSLFSHARNEQYF. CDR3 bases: TGTGCCAGCAGCTTGTTCTCGCACGCGAGGAACGAGCAGTACTTC. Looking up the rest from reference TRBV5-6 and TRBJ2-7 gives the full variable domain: DAGVTQSPTHLIKTRGQQVTLRCSPKSGHDTVSWYQQALGQGPQFIFQYYEEEERQRGNFPDRFSGHQFPNYSSELNVNALLLGDSALYLCASSLFSHARNEQYFGPGTRLTVT.

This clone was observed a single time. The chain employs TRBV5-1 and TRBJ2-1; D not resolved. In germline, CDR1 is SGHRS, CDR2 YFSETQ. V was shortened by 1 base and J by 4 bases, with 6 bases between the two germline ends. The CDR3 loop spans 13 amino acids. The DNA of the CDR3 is TGCGCCAGCAGCTTGCCAGTTTACAATGAGCAGTTCTTC. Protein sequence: CASSLPVYNEQFF.

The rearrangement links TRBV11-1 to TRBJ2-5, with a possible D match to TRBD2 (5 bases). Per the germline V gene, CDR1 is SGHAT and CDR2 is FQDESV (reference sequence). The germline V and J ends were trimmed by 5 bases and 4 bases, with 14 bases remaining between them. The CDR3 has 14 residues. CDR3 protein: CASSPWEPAETQYF. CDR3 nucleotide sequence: TGTGCCAGCAGCCCTTGGGAGCCGGCAGAGACCCAGTACTTC.

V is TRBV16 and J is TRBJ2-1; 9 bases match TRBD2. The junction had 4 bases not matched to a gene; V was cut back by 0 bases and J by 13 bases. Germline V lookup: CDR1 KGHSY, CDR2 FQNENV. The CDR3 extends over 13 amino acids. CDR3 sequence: CASSQSPGLAQFF. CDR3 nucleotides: TGTGCCAGCAGCCAATCCCCGGGACTAGCCCAGTTCTTC.

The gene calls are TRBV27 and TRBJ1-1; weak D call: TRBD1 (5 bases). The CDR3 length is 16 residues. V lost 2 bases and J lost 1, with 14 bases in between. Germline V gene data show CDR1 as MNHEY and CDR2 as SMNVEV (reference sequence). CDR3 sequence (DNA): TGTGCCAGCAGTTTAGGCAGGAGGGGCGCGAACACTGAAGCTTTCTTT. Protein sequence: CASSLGRRGANTEAFF.

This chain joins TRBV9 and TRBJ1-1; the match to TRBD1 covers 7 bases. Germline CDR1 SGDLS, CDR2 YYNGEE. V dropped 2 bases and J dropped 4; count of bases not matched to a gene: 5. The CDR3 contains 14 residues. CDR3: CASSVGTAATEAFF. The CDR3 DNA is TGTGCCAGCAGCGTGGGGACAGCAGCCACTGAAGCTTTCTTT. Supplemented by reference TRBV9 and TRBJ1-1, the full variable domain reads DSGVTQTPKHLITATGQRVTLRCSPRSGDLSVYWYQQSLDQGLQFLIQYYNGEERAKGNILERFSAQQFPDLHSELNLSSLELGDSALYFCASSVGTAATEAFFGQGTRLTVV.

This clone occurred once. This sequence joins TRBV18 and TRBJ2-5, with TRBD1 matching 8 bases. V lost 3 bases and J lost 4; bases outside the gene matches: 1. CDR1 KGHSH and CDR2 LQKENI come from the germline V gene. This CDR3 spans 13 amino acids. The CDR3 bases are TGTGCCAGCTCACCCAGGGGGCGAGAGACCCAGTACTTC. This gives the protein CASSPRGRETQYF.

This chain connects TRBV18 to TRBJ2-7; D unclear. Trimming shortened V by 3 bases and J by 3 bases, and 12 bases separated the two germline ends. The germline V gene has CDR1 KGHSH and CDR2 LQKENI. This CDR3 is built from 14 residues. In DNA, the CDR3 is TGTGCCAGCTCACCGGGCACTCCCCGCTACGAGCAGTACTTC. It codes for CASSPGTPRYEQYF.

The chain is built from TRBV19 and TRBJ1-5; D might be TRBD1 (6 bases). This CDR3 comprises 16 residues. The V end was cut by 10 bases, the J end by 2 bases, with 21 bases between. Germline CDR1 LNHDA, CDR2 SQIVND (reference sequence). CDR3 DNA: TGTGCCACTATGGGAGGGGGACTAAGTGGCAATCAGCCCCAGCATTTT. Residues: CATMGGGLSGNQPQHF.

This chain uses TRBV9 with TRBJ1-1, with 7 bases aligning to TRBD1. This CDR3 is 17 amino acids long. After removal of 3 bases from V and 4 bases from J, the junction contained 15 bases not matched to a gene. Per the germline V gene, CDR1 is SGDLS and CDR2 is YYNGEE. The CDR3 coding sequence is TGTGCCAGCAGCGGACAGGGCGGCGCGAGGGTGGGCACTGAAGCTTTCTTT. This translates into CASSGQGGARVGTEAFF.

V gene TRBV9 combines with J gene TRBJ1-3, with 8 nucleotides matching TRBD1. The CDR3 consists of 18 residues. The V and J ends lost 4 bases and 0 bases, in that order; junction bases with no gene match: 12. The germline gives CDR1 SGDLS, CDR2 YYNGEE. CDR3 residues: CASSPSSAGTGSGNTIYF. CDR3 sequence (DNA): TGTGCCAGCAGCCCATCCTCCGCCGGGACAGGCTCTGGAAACACCATATATTTT.

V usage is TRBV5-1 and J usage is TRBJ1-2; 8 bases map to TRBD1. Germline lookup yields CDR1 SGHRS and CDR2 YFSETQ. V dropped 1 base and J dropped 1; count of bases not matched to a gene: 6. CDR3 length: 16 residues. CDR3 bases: TGCGCCAGCAGCTTGATACAGGGGGGACTTAACTATGGCTACACCTTC. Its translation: CASSLIQGGLNYGYTF.

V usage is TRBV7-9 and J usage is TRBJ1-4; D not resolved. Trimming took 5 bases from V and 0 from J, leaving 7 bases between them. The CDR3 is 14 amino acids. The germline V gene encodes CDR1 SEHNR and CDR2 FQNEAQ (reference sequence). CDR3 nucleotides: TGTGCCAGCAGCGCAGGATCAACTAATGAAAAACTGTTTTTT. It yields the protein CASSAGSTNEKLFF.

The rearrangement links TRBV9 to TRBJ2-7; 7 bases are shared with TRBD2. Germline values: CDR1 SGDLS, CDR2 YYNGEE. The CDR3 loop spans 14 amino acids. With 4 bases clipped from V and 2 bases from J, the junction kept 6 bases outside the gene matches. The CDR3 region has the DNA TGTGCCAGCAGCATAAGCGGGAACCCCTACGAGCAGTACTTC. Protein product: CASSISGNPYEQYF.

The CDR3 loop is CASAQGAFLAKNIQYF. The CDR3 DNA reads as TGTGCTAGCGCACAGGGAGCATTCCTAGCCAAAAACATTCAGTACTTC. This chain links TRBV12-5 with TRBJ2-4; maybe TRBD1 (6 bases). The CDR3 consists of 16 residues. The germline V and J ends were trimmed by 9 bases and 0 bases, with 18 bases remaining between them. Germline V gene data show CDR1 as LGHNT and CDR2 as FRNRAP.